This T cell receptor beta chain is drawn from a study of blood T cells in healthy people across ages. Study-wide results and limits: Long-lived donors had more naive CD4+ cells and higher diversity than aged donors.

The study recruited healthy Caucasian donors from Russia who were aged roughly 6 to 95. This clonotype was observed a handful of times. Its antigen is not known. Germline V gene lookup returns CDR1 SGHTA and CDR2 FQGNSA. The J segment lost 3 bases and the V segment lost 5 bases, leaving 6 bases of the junction unmatched. This CDR3 has 15 amino acids. Primers used in a second PCR of roughly 7 to 12 cycles were a sample-barcoded 5' primer and a J-beta primer mix. One entry per CDR3 protein, called by TCRdb with MiXCR from the 5' RACE reads. The sample has 790,000 or so distinct CDR3 sequences, about 45% seen once.

The rearrangement joins TRBV7-2 to TRBJ1-5, with TRBD1 identical over 8 bases. The sequence derives from a man of 80 years or more in good health. Sequencing was carried out using blood. CDR3 in amino acids: CASSPDRGDNQPQHF. CDR3 DNA: TGTGCCAGCAGCCCAGACAGGGGTGACAATCAGCCCCAGCATTTT.